Sequencing of this T cell receptor (beta chain) was carried out in a study of blood T cell repertoires in COVID-19. Study details: Both acute and convalescent COVID-19 samples were obtained from the United States, Italy and Spain. PBMCs, B-cell-depleted T cells, or T cells were the source of the cDNA or gDNA that made up the material.

The V gene's germline CDR1 is SGHDT and CDR2 YYEEEE. CDR3 length: 15 residues. Trimming pared 4 bases from V and 4 bases from J, leaving 17 bases between. Study processing details: Cell counts per sample came from amplifying reference gene primers. Method: immunoSEQ multiplex PCR; TCRdb's copy keeps in-frame clones and lacks some. Clone size and the V and J calls come from that table; the DNA yielded D and trimming. The table has 55,000 to 65,000 clones, roughly nine tenths seen once. The receptor's source is a human donor with acute or convalescent COVID-19. The donor label of this sample is uncertain. The V and J genes are TRBV5-6 and TRBJ1-2; possible D gene TRBD1, 5 bases. The sequenced sample was peripheral blood. This CDR3 is CASSLGERQLYGYTF. As DNA, the CDR3 is TGTGCCAGCAGCCTCGGTGAGCGACAGCTCTATGGCTACACCTTC.